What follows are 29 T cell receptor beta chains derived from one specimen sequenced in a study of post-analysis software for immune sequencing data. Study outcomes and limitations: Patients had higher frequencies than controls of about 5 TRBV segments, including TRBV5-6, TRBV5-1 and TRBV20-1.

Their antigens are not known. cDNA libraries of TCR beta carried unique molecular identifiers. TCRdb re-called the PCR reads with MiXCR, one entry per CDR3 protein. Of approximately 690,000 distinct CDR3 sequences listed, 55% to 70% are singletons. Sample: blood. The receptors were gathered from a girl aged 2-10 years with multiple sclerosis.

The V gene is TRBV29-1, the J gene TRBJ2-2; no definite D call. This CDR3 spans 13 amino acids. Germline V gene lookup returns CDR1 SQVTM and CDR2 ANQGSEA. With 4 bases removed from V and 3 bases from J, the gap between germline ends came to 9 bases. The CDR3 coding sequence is TGCAGCGTTGGTACGGTAGACACCGGGGAGCTGTTTTTT. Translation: CSVGTVDTGELFF.

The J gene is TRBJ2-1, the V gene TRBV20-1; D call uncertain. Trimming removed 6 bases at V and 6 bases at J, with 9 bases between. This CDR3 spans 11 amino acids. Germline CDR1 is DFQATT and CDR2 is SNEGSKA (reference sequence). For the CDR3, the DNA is TGCAGTGCCCCGGACGGCAATGAGCAGTTCTTC. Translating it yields CSAPDGNEQFF.

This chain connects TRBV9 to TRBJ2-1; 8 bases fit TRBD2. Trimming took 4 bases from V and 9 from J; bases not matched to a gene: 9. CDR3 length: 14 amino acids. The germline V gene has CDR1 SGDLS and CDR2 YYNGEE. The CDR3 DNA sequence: TGTGCCAGCAGCCCCATAGCGGGGCATGGTGAGCAGTTCTTC. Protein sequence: CASSPIAGHGEQFF.

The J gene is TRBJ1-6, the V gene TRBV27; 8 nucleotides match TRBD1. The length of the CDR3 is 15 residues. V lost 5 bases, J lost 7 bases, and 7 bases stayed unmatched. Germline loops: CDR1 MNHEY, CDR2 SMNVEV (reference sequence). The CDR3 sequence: CASSGQGGGNSPLHF. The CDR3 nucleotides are TGTGCCAGCAGTGGACAGGGCGGTGGAAATTCACCCCTCCACTTT.

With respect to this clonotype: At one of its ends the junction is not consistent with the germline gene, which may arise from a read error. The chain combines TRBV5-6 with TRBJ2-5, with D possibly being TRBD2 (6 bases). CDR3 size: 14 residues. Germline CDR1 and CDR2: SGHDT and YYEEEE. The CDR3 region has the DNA TGTACCAGCAGCATGGGACTTGGGCCAGAGACCCAGTACTTC. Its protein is CTSSMGLGPETQYF.

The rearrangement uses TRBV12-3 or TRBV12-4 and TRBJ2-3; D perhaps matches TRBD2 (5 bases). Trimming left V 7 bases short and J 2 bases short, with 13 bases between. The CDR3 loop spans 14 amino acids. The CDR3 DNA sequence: TGTGCCAGCAAATCTCGGGAAGTCACAGATACGCAGTATTTT. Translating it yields CASKSREVTDTQYF.

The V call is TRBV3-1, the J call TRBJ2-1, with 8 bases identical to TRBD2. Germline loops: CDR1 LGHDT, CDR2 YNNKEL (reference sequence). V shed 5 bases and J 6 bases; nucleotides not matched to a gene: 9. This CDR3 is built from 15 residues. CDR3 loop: CASSSSGAGGNEQFF. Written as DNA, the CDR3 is TGTGCCAGCAGCTCCTCAGGGGCGGGGGGCAATGAGCAGTTCTTC.

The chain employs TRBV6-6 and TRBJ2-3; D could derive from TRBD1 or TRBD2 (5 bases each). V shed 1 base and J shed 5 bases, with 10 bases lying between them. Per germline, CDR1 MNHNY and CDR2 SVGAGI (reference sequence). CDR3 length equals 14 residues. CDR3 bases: TGTGCCAGCAGTTACTTTGAGGGGATAGATACGCAGTATTTT. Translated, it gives CASSYFEGIDTQYF.

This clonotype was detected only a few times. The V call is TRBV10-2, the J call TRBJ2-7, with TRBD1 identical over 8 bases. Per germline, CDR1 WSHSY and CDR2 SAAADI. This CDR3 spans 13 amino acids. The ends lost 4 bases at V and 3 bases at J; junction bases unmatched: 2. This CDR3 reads CASSVTGGYEQYF. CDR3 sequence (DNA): TGCGCCAGCAGTGTTACAGGGGGCTACGAGCAGTACTTC.

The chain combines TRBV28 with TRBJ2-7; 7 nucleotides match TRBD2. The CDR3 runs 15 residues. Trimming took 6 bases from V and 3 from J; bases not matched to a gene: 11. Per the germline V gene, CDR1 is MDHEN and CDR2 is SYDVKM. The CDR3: CASRASGTLSYEQYF. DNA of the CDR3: TGTGCCAGCAGGGCTAGCGGAACCCTCAGCTACGAGCAGTACTTC.

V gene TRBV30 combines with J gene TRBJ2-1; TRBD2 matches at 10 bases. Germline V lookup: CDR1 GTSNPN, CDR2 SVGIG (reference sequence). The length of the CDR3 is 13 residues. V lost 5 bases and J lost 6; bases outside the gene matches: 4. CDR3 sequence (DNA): TGTGCCTGGGGGAGGACTAGCGGCAATGAGCAGTTCTTC. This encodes CAWGRTSGNEQFF.

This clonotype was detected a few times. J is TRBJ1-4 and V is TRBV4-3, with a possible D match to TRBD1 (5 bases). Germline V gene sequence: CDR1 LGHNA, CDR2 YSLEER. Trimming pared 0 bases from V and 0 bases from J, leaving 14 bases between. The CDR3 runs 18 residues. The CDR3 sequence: CASSQEPGNMATNEKLFF. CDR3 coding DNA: TGCGCCAGCAGCCAAGAACCAGGGAATATGGCAACTAATGAAAAACTGTTTTTT.

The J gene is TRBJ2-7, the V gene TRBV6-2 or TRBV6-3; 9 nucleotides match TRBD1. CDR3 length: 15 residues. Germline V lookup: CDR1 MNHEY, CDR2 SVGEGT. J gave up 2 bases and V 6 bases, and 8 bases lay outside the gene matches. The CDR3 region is CASSPRGQGAYEQYF. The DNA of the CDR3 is TGTGCCAGCAGCCCTCGGGGACAGGGAGCCTACGAGCAGTACTTC.

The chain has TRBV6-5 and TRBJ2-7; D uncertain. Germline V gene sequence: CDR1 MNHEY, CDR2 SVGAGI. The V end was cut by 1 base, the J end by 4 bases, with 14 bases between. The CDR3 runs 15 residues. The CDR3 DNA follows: TGTGCCAGCAGTTACTTGCCCTCTGGGGATTACGAGCAGTACTTC. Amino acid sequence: CASSYLPSGDYEQYF.

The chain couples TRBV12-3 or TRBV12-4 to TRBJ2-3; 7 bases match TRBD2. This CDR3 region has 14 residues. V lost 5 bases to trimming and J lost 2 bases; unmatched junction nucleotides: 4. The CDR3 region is CASSPRGVTDTQYF. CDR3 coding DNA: TGTGCCAGCAGTCCCCGGGGGGTCACAGATACGCAGTATTTT.

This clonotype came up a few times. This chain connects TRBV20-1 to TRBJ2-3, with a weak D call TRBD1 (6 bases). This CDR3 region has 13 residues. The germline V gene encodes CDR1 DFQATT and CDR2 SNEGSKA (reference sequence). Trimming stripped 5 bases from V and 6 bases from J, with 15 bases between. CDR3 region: CSARGGSPDTQYF. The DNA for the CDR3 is TGCAGTGCTCGTGGGGGCTCGCCGGATACGCAGTATTTT.

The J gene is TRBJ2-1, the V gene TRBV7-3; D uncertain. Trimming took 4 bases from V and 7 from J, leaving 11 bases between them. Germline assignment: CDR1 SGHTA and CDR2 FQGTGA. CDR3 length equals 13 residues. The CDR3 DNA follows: TGTGCCAGCAGCTCCCCTTTTGCGAATGAGCAGTTCTTC. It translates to CASSSPFANEQFF. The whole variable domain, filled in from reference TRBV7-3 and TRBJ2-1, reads GAGVSQTPSNKVTEKGKYVELRCDPISGHTALYWYRQSLGQGPEFLIYFQGTGAADDSGLPNDRFFAVRPEGSVSTLKIQRTERGDSAVYLCASSSPFANEQFFGPGTRLTVL.

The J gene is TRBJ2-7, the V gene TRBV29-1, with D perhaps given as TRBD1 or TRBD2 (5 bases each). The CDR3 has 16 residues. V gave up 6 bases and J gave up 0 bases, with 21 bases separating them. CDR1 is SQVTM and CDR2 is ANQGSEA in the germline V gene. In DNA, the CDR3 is TGCAGCGTGGTCAAGGGATGGGACCTCCTCTCCTACGAGCAGTACTTC. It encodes CSVVKGWDLLSYEQYF.

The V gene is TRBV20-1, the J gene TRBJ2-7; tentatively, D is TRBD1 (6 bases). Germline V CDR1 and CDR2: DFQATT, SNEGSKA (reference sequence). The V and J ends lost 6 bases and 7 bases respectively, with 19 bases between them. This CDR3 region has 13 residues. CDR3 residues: CSARTDLRVEQYF. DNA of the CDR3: TGCAGTGCCCGGACAGATCTACGTGTGGAGCAGTACTTC.

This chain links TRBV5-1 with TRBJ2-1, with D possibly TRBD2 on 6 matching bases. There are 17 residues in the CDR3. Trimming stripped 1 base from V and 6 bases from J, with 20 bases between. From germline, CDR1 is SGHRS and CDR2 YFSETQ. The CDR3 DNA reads TGCGCCAGCAGCTTGTCAGCGGCGGGGCCCCGGGGCAATGAGCAGTTCTTC. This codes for CASSLSAAGPRGNEQFF.

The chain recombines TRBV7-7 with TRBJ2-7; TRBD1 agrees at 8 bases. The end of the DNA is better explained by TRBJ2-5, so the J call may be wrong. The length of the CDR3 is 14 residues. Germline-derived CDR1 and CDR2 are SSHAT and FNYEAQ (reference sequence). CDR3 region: CASSPGGQGETQYF. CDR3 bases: TGTGCCAGCAGCCCAGGGGGCCAGGGCGAGACCCAGTACTTC.

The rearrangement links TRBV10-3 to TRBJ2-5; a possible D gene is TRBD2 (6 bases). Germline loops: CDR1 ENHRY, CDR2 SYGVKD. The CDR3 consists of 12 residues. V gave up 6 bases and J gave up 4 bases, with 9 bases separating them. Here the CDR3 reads CAISGGGETQYF. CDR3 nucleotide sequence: TGTGCCATCAGCGGGGGAGGAGAGACCCAGTACTTC.

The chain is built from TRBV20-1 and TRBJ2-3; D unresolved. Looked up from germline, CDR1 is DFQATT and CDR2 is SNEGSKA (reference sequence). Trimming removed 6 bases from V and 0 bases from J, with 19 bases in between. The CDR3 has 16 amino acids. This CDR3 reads CSASSIARLSTDTQYF. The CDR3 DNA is TGCAGTGCCAGTAGTATTGCGAGGCTCAGCACAGATACGCAGTATTTT.

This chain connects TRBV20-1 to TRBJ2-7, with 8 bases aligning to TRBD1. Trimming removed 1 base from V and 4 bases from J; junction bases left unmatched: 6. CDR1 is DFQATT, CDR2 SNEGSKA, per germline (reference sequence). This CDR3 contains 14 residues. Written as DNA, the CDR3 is TGCAGTGCTAGAGGGGAGACAGGGGTGTACGAGCAGTACTTC. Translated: CSARGETGVYEQYF.

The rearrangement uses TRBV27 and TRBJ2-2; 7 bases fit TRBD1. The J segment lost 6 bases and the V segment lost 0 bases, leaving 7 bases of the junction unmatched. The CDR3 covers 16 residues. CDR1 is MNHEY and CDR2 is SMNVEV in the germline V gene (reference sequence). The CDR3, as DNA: TGTGCCAGCAGTTTATCCCAGGGGGTTGTAGCCGGGGAGCTGTTTTTT. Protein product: CASSLSQGVVAGELFF.

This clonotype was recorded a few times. As DNA, the CDR3 is TGCGCCAGCAGCCTGGGACTAGCGGGGGCCGGGGAGACCCAGTACTTC. It codes for CASSLGLAGAGETQYF. J is TRBJ2-7 and V is TRBV5-1; 14 bases match TRBD2. Judging by the DNA end, TRBJ2-5 fits better; the J call may be wrong. Germline CDR1 reads SGHRS; CDR2 reads YFSETQ. The CDR3 extends over 16 amino acids.

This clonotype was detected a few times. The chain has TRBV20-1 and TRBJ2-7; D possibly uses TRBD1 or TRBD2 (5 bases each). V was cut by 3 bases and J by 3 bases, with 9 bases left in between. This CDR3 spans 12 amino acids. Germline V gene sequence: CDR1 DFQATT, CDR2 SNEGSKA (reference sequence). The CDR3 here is CSASAGGYEQYF. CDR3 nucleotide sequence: TGCAGTGCTAGCGCTGGGGGCTACGAGCAGTACTTC.

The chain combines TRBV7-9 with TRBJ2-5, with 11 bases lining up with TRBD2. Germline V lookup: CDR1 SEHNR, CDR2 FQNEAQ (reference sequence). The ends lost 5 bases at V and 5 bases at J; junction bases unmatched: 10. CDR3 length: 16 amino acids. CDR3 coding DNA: TGTGCCAGCAGCACTAGCGGGGGCCTAATAAGGGAGACCCAGTACTTC. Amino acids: CASSTSGGLIRETQYF.

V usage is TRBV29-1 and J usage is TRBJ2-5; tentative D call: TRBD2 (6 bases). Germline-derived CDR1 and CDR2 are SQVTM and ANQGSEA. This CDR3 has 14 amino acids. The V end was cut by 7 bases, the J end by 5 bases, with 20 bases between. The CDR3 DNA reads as TGCAGCGCTAGGGGACTTTGGCGCGGGGAGACCCAGTACTTC. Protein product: CSARGLWRGETQYF.